This T cell receptor beta chain is from a study of cytomegalovirus exposure and HLA in healthy donors. Study-wide results and limits: In a later analysis, a missense DCLRE1C variant was linked to TCR beta V- and J-gene trimming. Presence/absence analyses rested on an assumption that sequencing depth was roughly uniform across donors. A later analysis found that most CMV-associated TCR beta chains appeared HLA-restricted.

Remarks on this clone: Its antigen is currently unknown.

The PCR had 60 Vbeta and 13 Jbeta primers. The assay was immunoSEQ multiplex PCR, and TCRdb's table has in-frame clones only and misses some. The table lists roughly 150,000 clones, 85% of them singletons. Germline CDR1 SEHNR, CDR2 FQNEAQ (reference sequence). After removal of 8 bases from V and 5 bases from J, the junction contained 8 bases not matched to a gene. This CDR3 spans 16 amino acids. The V gene is TRBV7-9, the J gene TRBJ2-2; 13 nucleotides match TRBD2. Sequences were obtained from PBMCs. This receptor was identified in a man aged 30 to 39 in good health and CMV-seropositive. The CDR3 sequence: CASAAGLAGVTGELFF. DNA for the CDR3: TGTGCCAGCGCAGCCGGACTAGCGGGAGTTACCGGGGAGCTGTTTTTT.